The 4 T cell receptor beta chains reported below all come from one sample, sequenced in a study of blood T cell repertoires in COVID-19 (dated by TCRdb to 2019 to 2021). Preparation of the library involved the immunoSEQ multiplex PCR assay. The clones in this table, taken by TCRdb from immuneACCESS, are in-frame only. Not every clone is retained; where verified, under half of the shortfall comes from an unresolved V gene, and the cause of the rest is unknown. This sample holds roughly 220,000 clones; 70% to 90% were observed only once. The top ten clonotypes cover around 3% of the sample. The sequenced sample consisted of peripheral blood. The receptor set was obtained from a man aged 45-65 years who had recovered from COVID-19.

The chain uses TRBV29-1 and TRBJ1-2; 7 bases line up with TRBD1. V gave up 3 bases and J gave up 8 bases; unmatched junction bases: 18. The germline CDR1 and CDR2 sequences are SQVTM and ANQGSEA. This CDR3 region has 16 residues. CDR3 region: CSVDLRARGQVEGYTF. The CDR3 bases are TGCAGCGTTGACCTTAGGGCTAGGGGGCAAGTGGAAGGCTACACCTTC.

CDR3 in DNA: TGTGCCAGCAGCCAAAAACAGGGGAGCCGCTCTGTCGGGGGCCTTTTTGGGGCCAACGTCCTGACTTTC. Amino acid sequence: CASSQKQGSRSVGGLFGANVLTF. The rearrangement joins TRBV14 to TRBJ2-6; D possibly corresponds to TRBD1 (7 bases). The ends were cut back, 2 bases at V and 3 bases at J, with 32 bases in the middle. CDR1 and CDR2 from the germline V gene are SGHDN and FVKESK. CDR3 length: 23 residues.

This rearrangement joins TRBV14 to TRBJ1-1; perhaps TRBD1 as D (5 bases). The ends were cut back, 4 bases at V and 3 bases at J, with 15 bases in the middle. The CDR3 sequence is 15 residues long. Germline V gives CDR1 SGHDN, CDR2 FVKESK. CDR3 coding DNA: TGTGCCAGCAGCCCCCTAGGGGTACACTACACTGAAGCTTTCTTT. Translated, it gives CASSPLGVHYTEAFF.

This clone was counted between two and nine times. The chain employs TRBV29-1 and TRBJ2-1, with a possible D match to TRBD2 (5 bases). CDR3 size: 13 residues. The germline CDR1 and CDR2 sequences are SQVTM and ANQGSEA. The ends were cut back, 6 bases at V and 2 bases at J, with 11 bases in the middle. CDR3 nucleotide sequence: TGCAGCGTCCTCGGAGGCGCCTACAATGAGCAGTTCTTC. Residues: CSVLGGAYNEQFF.